The next 26 T cell receptor beta chains were all read from a single sample in a study of blood T cell repertoires in COVID-19. Using immunoSEQ multiplex PCR, the repertoire was profiled, and TCRdb retains in-frame clones only, with some absent. The top ten clones hold roughly 12% of a sample with over 200,000 clones, roughly nine tenths of them seen once. The sample was peripheral blood. These receptors all stem from a young woman who had recovered from COVID-19.

The rearrangement links TRBV6-5 to TRBJ2-3; perhaps TRBD1 as D (6 bases). Germline-derived CDR1 and CDR2 are MNHEY and SVGAGI. This CDR3 comprises 14 residues. With 7 bases removed from V and 6 bases from J, the gap between germline ends came to 17 bases. Here the CDR3 reads CASTADSPWDTQYF. CDR3 nucleotides: TGTGCCAGCACCGCGGACAGTCCGTGGGATACGCAGTATTTT.

The chain is built from TRBV30 and TRBJ1-2; D remains unclear. Trimming removed 2 bases at V and 5 bases at J, with 15 bases between. The germline gives CDR1 GTSNPN, CDR2 SVGIG (reference sequence). This CDR3 region has 14 residues. This CDR3 is CAWSSGLTTYGYTF. DNA of the CDR3: TGTGCCTGGAGTAGCGGACTCACCACTTATGGCTACACCTTC.

The V call is TRBV4-1, the J call TRBJ2-1, with 9 bases fitting TRBD2. Germline CDR1 and CDR2: MGHRA and YSYEKL. The CDR3 consists of 18 residues. The junction had 16 bases not matched to a gene; V was cut back by 2 bases and J by 8 bases. CDR3 loop: CASSQSVFVSGRTDEQFF. The CDR3 DNA is TGCGCCAGCAGCCAATCGGTGTTTGTTAGCGGGAGAACCGATGAGCAGTTCTTC.

The rearrangement joins TRBV11-2 to TRBJ1-1; 11 bases map to TRBD1. The CDR3 contains 16 residues. In germline, CDR1 is SGHAT, CDR2 FQNNGV. V trimming: 0 bases; J trimming: 4 bases; junction bases outside the gene matches: 4. The CDR3 spells CASSLDRTGGLTEAFF. In DNA form, the CDR3 reads TGTGCCAGCAGCTTAGACCGGACAGGGGGCCTCACTGAAGCTTTCTTT.

The rearrangement uses TRBV28 and TRBJ2-5, with 10 nucleotides matching TRBD1. The germline V gene has CDR1 MDHEN and CDR2 SYDVKM. The CDR3 length is 15 residues. Trimming cost V 6 bases and J 2 bases; bases outside gene matches: 6. CDR3 protein: CASSSRDRGQETQYF. The CDR3 DNA reads as TGTGCCAGCAGCTCCAGGGACAGGGGACAAGAGACCCAGTACTTC.

The gene calls are TRBV12-3 or TRBV12-4 and TRBJ1-2, with TRBD1 matching 7 bases. J was trimmed by 7 bases and V by 7 bases; bases with no gene match: 6. This CDR3 region has 12 residues. CDR3 DNA: TGTGCCAGCAAGACCCCAGGGGGTGGCTACACCTTC. Translation gives CASKTPGGGYTF.

The chain carries TRBV3-1 (or the pseudogene TRBV3-2) and TRBJ2-7; the D gene is possibly TRBD1 (6 bases). The CDR3 contains 14 residues. Germline-derived CDR1 and CDR2 are LGHDT and YNNKEL (reference sequence). The V end was cut by 1 base, the J end by 4 bases, with 11 bases between. The CDR3 loop reads CASSQGGLRYEQYF. The CDR3 nucleotides read TGTGCCAGCAGCCAAGGGGGGCTAAGGTACGAGCAGTACTTC.

The rearrangement uses TRBV7-2 and TRBJ2-3; no definite D call. The V end was cut by 7 bases, the J end by 4 bases, with 6 bases between. Germline assignment: CDR1 SGHTA and CDR2 FQGNSA. The CDR3 is 11 residues long. The CDR3 DNA is TGTGCCAGCACCAAATCAGATACGCAGTATTTT. It yields the protein CASTKSDTQYF.

This clone has at least ten counts. V usage is TRBV9 and J usage is TRBJ1-5; TRBD1 might be the D (5 bases). Germline V CDR1 and CDR2: SGDLS, YYNGEE. The CDR3 covers 14 residues. Trimming left V 3 bases short and J 6 bases short, with 13 bases between. The CDR3 is CASSAHLGGQPQHF. CDR3 in DNA: TGTGCCAGCAGCGCTCACTTGGGGGGTCAGCCCCAGCATTTT.

The CDR3 protein is CASSHWGQGQNYGYTF. In DNA, the CDR3 is TGTGCCAGCAGCCACTGGGGACAGGGCCAAAACTATGGCTACACCTTC. V gene TRBV3-1 (or the pseudogene TRBV3-2) combines with J gene TRBJ1-2, with 9 nucleotides matching TRBD1. Germline lookup yields CDR1 LGHDT and CDR2 YNNKEL (reference sequence). The CDR3 length is 16 residues. V lost 3 bases, J lost 2 bases, and 7 bases stayed unmatched.

The V and J genes are TRBV7-2 and TRBJ2-1, with 10 bases that match TRBD2. The CDR3 covers 16 residues. CDR1 SGHTA and CDR2 FQGNSA come from the germline V gene. V shed 1 base and J 7 bases; nucleotides not matched to a gene: 7. The CDR3 region is CASSLGPAGGGNEQFF. The CDR3 coding sequence is TGTGCCAGCAGCTTAGGCCCAGCGGGAGGGGGGAATGAGCAGTTCTTC.

The rearrangement joins TRBV6-1 to TRBJ2-7; D is possibly TRBD2 (5 bases). This CDR3 spans 15 amino acids. With 2 bases removed from V and 1 base from J, the gap between germline ends came to 12 bases. Germline V gene lookup returns CDR1 MNHNS and CDR2 SASEGT. As DNA, the CDR3 is TGTGCCAGCAGTGAACACGGAGAGGGTTCCTACGAGCAGTACTTC. Its protein product is CASSEHGEGSYEQYF.

The chain recombines TRBV7-6 with TRBJ1-1, with D maybe TRBD1 (5 bases). The V gene lost 1 base and the J gene lost 1 base, with 16 bases spanning the gap. The CDR3 loop spans 17 amino acids. Looked up from germline, CDR1 is SGHVS and CDR2 is FNYEAQ. In nucleotides, the CDR3 is TGTGCCAGCAGCTTAGTCAGGGTCCCCGCAGGGAACACTGAAGCTTTCTTT. It codes for CASSLVRVPAGNTEAFF.

V usage is TRBV6-4 and J usage is TRBJ2-2; D unresolved. This CDR3 spans 12 amino acids. Germline-derived CDR1 and CDR2 are MRHNA and SNTAGT. V lost 8 bases and J 4 bases, leaving 8 bases between the germline ends. Here the CDR3 DNA reads TGTGCCAGCCGGTCTGGCACCGGGGAGCTGTTTTTT. The encoded protein is CASRSGTGELFF.

Written as DNA, the CDR3 is TGTGCCAGCAGTGGACAGGGGTTCTACGAGCAGTACTTC. Protein product: CASSGQGFYEQYF. The gene calls are TRBV25-1 and TRBJ2-7, with 8 bases matching TRBD1. This CDR3 has 13 residues. Germline trimming cut 4 bases from V and 3 bases from J; bases unmatched to any gene: 2. CDR1 MGHDK and CDR2 SYGVNS come from the germline V gene.

The V call is TRBV29-1, the J call TRBJ2-7; 9 bases line up with TRBD1. The CDR3 has 14 amino acids. The germline V gene has CDR1 SQVTM and CDR2 ANQGSEA. J was trimmed by 5 bases and V by 5 bases; bases with no gene match: 10. This CDR3 is CSVSGQGISDEQYF. Written as DNA, the CDR3 is TGCAGCGTTTCGGGACAGGGTATATCCGACGAGCAGTACTTC.

The gene calls are TRBV5-1 and TRBJ2-6; tentative D call: TRBD2 (6 bases). The CDR3 length is 17 residues. The germline V gene has CDR1 SGHRS and CDR2 YFSETQ. The V end was cut by 0 bases, the J end by 2 bases, with 12 bases between. The CDR3 sequence is CASSLGLGATGANVLTF. The CDR3 DNA is TGCGCCAGCAGCTTGGGACTAGGTGCAACTGGGGCCAACGTCCTGACTTTC.

V and J are TRBV7-9 and TRBJ1-1, with D possibly being TRBD1 (6 bases). Trimming shortened V by 2 bases and J by 0 bases, and 13 bases separated the two germline ends. The CDR3 has 16 amino acids. CDR1 and CDR2 from the germline V gene are SEHNR and FQNEAQ (reference sequence). The CDR3 loop reads CASSLRQALMNTEAFF. The CDR3 coding sequence is TGTGCCAGCAGCTTAAGACAGGCCCTTATGAACACTGAAGCTTTCTTT.

This chain uses TRBV7-2 with TRBJ1-1; D unclear. V gave up 3 bases and J gave up 0 bases, with 5 bases separating them. Germline-derived CDR1 and CDR2 are SGHTA and FQGNSA. This CDR3 has 13 amino acids. CDR3 coding DNA: TGTGCCAGCAGCTTCGGGATGAACACTGAAGCTTTCTTT. It translates to CASSFGMNTEAFF.

This clone was detected only once. The chain recombines TRBV3-1 (or the pseudogene TRBV3-2) with TRBJ2-1; D perhaps matches TRBD2 (6 bases). Deletions cut 0 bases from V and 10 bases from J, with 10 bases between. The CDR3 consists of 13 residues. The V gene's germline CDR1 is LGHDT and CDR2 YNNKEL (reference sequence). The CDR3 spells CASSQDYSGEQFF. For the CDR3, the DNA is TGTGCCAGCAGCCAAGATTACAGCGGGGAGCAGTTCTTC.

The V and J genes are TRBV9 and TRBJ1-1; no firm D call. Trimming pared 0 bases from V and 0 bases from J, leaving 9 bases between. The CDR3 covers 15 residues. Germline V gives CDR1 SGDLS, CDR2 YYNGEE. The CDR3 DNA is TGTGCCAGCAGCGTAGGGCAGTACATGAACACTGAAGCTTTCTTT. Protein: CASSVGQYMNTEAFF.

The rearrangement uses TRBV18 and TRBJ1-2; D perhaps matches TRBD1 (5 bases). This CDR3 region has 14 residues. Germline V gene lookup returns CDR1 KGHSH and CDR2 LQKENI. The V end was cut by 2 bases, the J end by 8 bases, with 15 bases between. CDR3 residues: CASSPGLGPAGYTF. CDR3 coding DNA: TGTGCCAGCTCACCAGGGCTGGGGCCCGCCGGCTACACCTTC.

The chain is built from TRBV29-1 and TRBJ2-3; D may be TRBD1 (6 bases). Germline CDR1 and CDR2: SQVTM and ANQGSEA. The CDR3 is made up of 14 amino acids. Trimming removed 5 bases at V and 2 bases at J, with 14 bases between. DNA of the CDR3: TGCAGCGTTACCCCCGACAGGCCCACAGATACGCAGTATTTT. Its translation: CSVTPDRPTDTQYF.

The chain joins TRBV19 to TRBJ2-1; 10 bases are a match to TRBD1. The CDR3 has 16 amino acids. V shed 7 bases and J 5 bases; nucleotides not matched to a gene: 11. The germline V gene has CDR1 LNHDA and CDR2 SQIVND (reference sequence). The CDR3 region is CASTTSPGTGDNEQFF. The CDR3 DNA reads TGTGCCAGTACCACAAGCCCCGGGACAGGGGACAATGAGCAGTTCTTC.

CDR3 nucleotides: TGTGCCAGCAGCTTAAATGAACAAAACACTGAAGCTTTCTTT. Translation gives CASSLNEQNTEAFF. J is TRBJ1-1 and V is TRBV7-3; no clear D. This CDR3 region has 14 residues. V shed 1 base and J shed 2 bases, with 8 bases lying between them. Germline V gene data show CDR1 as SGHTA and CDR2 as FQGTGA.

This clone occurred a few times. The J gene is TRBJ2-7, the V gene TRBV14; possibly TRBD2 for D (5 bases). From germline, CDR1 is SGHDN and CDR2 FVKESK. V lost 4 bases and J lost 0, with 16 bases in between. The CDR3 is 16 residues long. This CDR3 reads CASSPSRVGSSYEQYF. The CDR3 nucleotides are TGTGCCAGCAGCCCAAGTCGTGTAGGGAGCTCCTACGAGCAGTACTTC.